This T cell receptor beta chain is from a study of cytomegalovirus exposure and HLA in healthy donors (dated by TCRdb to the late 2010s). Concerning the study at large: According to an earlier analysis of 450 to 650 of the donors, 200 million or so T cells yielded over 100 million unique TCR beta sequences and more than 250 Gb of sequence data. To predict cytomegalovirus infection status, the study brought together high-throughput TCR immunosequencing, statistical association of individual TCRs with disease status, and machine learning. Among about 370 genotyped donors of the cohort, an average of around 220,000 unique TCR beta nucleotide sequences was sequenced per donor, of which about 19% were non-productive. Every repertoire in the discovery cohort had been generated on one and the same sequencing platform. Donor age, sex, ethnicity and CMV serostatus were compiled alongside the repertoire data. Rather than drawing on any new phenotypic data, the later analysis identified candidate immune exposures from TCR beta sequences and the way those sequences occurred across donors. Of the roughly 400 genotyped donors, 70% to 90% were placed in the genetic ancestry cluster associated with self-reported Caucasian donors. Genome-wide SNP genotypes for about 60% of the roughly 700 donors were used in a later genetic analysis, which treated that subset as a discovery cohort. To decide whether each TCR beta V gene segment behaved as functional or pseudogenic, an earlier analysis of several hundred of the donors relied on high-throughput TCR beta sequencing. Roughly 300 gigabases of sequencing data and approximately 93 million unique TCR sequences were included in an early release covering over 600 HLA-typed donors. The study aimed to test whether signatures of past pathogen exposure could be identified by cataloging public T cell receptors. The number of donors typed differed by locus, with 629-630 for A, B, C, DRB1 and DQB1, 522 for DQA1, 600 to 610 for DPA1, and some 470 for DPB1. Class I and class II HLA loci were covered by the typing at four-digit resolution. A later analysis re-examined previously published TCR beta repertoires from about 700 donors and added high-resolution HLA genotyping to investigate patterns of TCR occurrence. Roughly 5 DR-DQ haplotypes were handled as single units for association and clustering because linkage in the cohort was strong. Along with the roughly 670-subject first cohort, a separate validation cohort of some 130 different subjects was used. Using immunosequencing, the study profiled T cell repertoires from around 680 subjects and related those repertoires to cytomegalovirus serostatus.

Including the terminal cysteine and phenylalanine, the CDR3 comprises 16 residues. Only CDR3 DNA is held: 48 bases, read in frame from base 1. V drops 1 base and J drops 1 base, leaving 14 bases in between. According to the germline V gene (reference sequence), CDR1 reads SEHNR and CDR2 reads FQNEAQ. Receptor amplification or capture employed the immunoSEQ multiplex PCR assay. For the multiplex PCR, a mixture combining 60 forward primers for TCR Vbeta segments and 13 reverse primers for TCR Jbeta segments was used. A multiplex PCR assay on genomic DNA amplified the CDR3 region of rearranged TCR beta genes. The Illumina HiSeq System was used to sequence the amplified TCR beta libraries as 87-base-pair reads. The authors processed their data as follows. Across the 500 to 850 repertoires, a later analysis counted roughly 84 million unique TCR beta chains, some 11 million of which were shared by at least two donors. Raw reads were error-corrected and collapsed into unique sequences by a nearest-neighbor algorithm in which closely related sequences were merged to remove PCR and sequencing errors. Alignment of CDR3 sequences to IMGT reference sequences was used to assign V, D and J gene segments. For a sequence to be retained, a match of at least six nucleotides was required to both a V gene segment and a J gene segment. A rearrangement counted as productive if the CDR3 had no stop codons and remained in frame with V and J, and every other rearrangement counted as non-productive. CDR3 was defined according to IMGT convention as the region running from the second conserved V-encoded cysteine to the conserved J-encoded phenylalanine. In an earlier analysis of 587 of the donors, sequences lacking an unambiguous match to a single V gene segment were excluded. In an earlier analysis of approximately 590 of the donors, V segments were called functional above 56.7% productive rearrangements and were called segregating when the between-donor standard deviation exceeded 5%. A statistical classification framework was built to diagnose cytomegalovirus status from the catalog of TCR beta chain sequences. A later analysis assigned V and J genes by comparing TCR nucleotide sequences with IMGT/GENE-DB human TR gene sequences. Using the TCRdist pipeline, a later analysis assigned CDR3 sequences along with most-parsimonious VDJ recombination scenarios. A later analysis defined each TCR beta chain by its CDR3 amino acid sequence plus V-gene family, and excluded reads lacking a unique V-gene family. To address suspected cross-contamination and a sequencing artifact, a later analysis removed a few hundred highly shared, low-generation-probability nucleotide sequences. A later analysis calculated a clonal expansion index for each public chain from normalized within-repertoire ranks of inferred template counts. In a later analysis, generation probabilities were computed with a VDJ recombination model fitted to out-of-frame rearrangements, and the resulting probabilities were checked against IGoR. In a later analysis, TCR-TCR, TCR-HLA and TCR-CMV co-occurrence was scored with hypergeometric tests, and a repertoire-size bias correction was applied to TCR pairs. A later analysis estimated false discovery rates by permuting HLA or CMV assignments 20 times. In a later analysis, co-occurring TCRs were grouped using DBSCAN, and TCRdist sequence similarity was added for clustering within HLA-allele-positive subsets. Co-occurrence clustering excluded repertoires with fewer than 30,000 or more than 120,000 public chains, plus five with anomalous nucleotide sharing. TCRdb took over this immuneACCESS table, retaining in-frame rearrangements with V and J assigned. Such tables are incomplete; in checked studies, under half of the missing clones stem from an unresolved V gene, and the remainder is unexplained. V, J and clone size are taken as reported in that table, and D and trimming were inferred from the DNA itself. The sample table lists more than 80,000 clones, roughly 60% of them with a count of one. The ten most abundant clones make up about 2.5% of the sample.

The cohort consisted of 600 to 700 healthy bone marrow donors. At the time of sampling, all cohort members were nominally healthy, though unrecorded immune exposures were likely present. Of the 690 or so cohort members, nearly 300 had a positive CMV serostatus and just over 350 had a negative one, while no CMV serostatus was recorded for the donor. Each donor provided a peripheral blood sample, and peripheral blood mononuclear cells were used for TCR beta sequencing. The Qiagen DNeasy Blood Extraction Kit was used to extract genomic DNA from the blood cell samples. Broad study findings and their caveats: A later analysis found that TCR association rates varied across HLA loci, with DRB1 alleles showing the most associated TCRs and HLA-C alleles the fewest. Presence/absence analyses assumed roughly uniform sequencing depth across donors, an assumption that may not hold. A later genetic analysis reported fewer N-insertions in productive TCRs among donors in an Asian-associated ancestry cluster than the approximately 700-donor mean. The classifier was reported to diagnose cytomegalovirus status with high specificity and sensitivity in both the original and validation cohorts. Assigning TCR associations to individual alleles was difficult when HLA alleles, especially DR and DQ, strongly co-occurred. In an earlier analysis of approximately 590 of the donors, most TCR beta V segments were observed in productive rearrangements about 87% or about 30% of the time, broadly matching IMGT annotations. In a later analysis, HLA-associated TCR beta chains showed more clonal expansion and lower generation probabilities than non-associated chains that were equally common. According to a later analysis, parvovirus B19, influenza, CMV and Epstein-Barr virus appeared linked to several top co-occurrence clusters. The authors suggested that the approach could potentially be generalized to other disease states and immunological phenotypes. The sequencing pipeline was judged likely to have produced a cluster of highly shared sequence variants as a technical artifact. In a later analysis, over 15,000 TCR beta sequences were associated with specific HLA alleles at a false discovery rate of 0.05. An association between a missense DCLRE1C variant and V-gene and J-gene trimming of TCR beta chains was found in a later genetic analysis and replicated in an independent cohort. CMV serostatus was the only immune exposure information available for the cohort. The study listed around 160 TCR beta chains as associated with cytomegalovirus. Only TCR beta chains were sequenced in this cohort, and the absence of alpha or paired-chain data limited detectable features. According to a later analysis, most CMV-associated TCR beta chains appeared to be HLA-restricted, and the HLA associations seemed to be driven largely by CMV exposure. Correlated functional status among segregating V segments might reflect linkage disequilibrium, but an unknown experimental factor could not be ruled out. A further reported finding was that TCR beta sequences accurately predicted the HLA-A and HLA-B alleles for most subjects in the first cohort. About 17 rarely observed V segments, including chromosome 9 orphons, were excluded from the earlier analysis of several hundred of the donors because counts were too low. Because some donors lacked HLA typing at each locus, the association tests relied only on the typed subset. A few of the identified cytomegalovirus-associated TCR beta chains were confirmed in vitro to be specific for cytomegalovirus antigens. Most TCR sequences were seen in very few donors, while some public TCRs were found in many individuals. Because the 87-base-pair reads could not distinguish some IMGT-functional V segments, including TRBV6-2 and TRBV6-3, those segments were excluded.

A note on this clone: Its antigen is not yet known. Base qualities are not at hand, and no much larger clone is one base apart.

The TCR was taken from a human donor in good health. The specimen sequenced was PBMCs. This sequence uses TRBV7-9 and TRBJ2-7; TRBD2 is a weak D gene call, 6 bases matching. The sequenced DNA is TGTGCCAGCAGCTTAGTAGCCGGGGGACTGTCCTACGAGCAGTACTTC. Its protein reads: CASSLVAGGLSYEQYF. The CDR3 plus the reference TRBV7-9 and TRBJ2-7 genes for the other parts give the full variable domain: DTGVSQNPRHKITKRGQNVTFRCDPISEHNRLYWYRQTLGQGPEFLTYFQNEAQLEKSRLLSDRFSAERPKGSFSTLEIQRTEQGDSAMYLCASSLVAGGLSYEQYFGPGTRLTVT.